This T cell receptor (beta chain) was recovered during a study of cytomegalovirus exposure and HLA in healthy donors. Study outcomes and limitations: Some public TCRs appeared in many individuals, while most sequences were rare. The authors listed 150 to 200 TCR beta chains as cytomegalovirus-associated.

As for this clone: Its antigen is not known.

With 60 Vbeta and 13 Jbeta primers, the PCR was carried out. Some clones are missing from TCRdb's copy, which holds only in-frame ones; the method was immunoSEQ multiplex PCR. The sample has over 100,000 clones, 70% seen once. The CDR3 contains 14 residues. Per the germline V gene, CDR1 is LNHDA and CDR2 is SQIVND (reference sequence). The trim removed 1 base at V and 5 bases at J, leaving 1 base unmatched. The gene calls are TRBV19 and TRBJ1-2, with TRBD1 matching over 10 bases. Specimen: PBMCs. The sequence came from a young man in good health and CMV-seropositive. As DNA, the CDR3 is TGTGCCAGTAGTATAGCGGGACAGGGGTATGGCTACACCTTC. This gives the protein CASSIAGQGYGYTF.